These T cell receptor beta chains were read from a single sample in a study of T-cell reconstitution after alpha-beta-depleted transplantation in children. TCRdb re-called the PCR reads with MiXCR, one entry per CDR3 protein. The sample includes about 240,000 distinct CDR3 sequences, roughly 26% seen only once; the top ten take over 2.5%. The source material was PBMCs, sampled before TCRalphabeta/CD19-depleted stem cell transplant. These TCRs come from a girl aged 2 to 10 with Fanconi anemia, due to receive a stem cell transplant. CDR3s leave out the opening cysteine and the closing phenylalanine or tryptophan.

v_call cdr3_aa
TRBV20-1 SARDLGQGIHGYT
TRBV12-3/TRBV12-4 ASSHGLEQF
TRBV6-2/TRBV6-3 ASSYFGSTGELF
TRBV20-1 SARVLDTEAF
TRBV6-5 ASSSLASGAEQY
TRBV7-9 ASSLVFPTNTGELF
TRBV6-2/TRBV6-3 ASSARADTQY
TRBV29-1 SVIPFGTGEETQY
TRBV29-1 SVEQDRGLDGYT
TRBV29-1 SVLAGLSYEQY
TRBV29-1 SVDDRGTGELF
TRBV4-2 ASSQGSTGGYGYT
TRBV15 ATGTSALGYEQY
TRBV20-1 SAKRTGSYEQY
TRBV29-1 SVEDLLTGGEKLF
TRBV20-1 SASFQETQY
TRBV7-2 ASSRDIAGGNNEQF
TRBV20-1 CARDHPDRDPTDTQY
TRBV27 ASSLGAGLSSGANVLT
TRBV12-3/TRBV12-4 ASRADALYTQY
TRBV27 ASSVIAAPNTGELF
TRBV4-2 ASSQEGVRGPSPLH
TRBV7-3 ASSLTGGGYGYT
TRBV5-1 ASSLDDLAETQY
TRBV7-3 ASSQAPGNEQF
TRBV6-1 ASSRITGGRRIADYEQY
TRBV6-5 ASSYSPLLAGVSTDTQY
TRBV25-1 ASSSDPGQQDQETQY
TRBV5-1 ASSLPNHGTSGRPNEQF
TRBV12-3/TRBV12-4 ASTAHNEQF
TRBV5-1 ASSSAGRRVDEQF
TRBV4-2 ASSARLAGGGNEQF
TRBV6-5 ASSYSWGDRPSYEQY
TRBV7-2 ASPTGTGANVLT
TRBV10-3 AISESGTSGRHEQY
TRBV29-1 SVTSAYNEQF
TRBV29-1 SVSRSPATEAF
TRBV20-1 SARRGGAVYEQY
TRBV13 ASSRPTSGHYEQY
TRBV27 ASSRLAGVSEQF
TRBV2 ASSERPPWDKAYYNEQF
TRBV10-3 AISDTQSGETQY
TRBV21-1 ASSKERAATWELF
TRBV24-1 ATSGYPGTPAGDEQF
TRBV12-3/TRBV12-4 ASSSPQGSGNTIY
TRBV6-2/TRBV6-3 ASSVIGLAGEYEQY
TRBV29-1 SGRQGGTDTQY
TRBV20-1 SASSGDQPQH
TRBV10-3 AIGGTSGATGELF
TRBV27 ASSKPGTGHNEQF
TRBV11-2 ASGETEDTQY
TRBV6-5 ASSFGQATSPYNSPLH
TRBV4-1 ASSQGQGRGYT